The rows below give T cell receptor beta chains drawn from one sample of a study of blood T cell repertoires in COVID-19. The protocol was immunoSEQ multiplex PCR, while the TCRdb copy is restricted to in-frame clones and leaves out a portion. The sample has approximately 210,000 clones; over 65% are singletons. Sequencing used peripheral blood. These TCRs come from a woman in her seventies with active or convalescent COVID-19. CDR3s include the opening cysteine and the closing phenylalanine or tryptophan. The order of the fields is CDR3 DNA, CDR3 protein, J gene, D gene, clone size, V gene. A D gene is named only where the DNA matches it firmly. Clone size appears in some rows only: once, few, many, or a class for an expanded clone.

CDR3 DNA: TGCGCCAGCAGCTTACGGGTGGGCAGCGGCACCGGGGATACGCAGTATTTT
CDR3 protein: CASSLRVGSGTGDTQYF
J gene: TRBJ2-3
D gene: .
clone size: .
V gene: TRBV5-1

CDR3 DNA: TGTGCCAGCTCACCACGCCAGGGATCGGACACCGGGGAGCTGTTTTTT
CDR3 protein: CASSPRQGSDTGELFF
J gene: TRBJ2-2
D gene: .
clone size: .
V gene: TRBV18

CDR3 DNA: TGTGCCAGCAGCCGGCCAGGTGGTAGCGGGACCCACAATGAGCAGTTCTTC
CDR3 protein: CASSRPGGSGTHNEQFF
J gene: TRBJ2-1
D gene: TRBD2
clone size: .
V gene: TRBV5-4

CDR3 DNA: TGTGCCAGCAGCGTAGTAGAGGGTAGCGCGGGCTACACCTTC
CDR3 protein: CASSVVEGSAGYTF
J gene: TRBJ1-2
D gene: .
clone size: .
V gene: TRBV9

CDR3 DNA: TGTGCCAGCAGTGGACCGACAGGGGGGCGCCTCAATCAGCCCCAGCATTTT
CDR3 protein: CASSGPTGGRLNQPQHF
J gene: TRBJ1-5
D gene: TRBD1
clone size: once
V gene: TRBV6-1

CDR3 DNA: TGTGCCAGCAGTGAGAAGAGCCCAACCTACAATGAGCAGTTCTTC
CDR3 protein: CASSEKSPTYNEQFF
J gene: TRBJ2-1
D gene: .
clone size: .
V gene: TRBV2

CDR3 DNA: TGTGCCAGCAGTTTAAGAGGGTCGGAGACCCAGTACTTC
CDR3 protein: CASSLRGSETQYF
J gene: TRBJ2-5
D gene: .
clone size: .
V gene: TRBV27

CDR3 DNA: TGTGCCAGCAGTTACTCGGCGGCCCCGGGGGAAAAACTGTTTTTT
CDR3 protein: CASSYSAAPGEKLFF
J gene: TRBJ1-4
D gene: .
clone size: .
V gene: TRBV6-5

CDR3 DNA: TGTGCCAGCTCACCACCGCAGCGGGGGGGCGCCAAAAACATTCAGTACTTC
CDR3 protein: CASSPPQRGGAKNIQYF
J gene: TRBJ2-4
D gene: TRBD2
clone size: .
V gene: TRBV18

CDR3 DNA: TGTGCCAGCACCCCGGGGGTGAACACTGAAGCTTTCTTT
CDR3 protein: CASTPGVNTEAFF
J gene: TRBJ1-1
D gene: .
clone size: .
V gene: TRBV2

CDR3 DNA: TGTGCCAGTAGTATAACAGTCTACTATGGCTACACCTTC
CDR3 protein: CASSITVYYGYTF
J gene: TRBJ1-2
D gene: .
clone size: .
V gene: TRBV19

CDR3 DNA: TGTGCCAGCAGCGTAGATGGTAGCGGGCCCTCCTACGAGCAGTACTTC
CDR3 protein: CASSVDGSGPSYEQYF
J gene: TRBJ2-7
D gene: TRBD2
clone size: many
V gene: TRBV9

CDR3 DNA: TGTGCCAGCAGTTCAGACAGGGGTGAATGGGGGAATCAGCCCCAGCATTTT
CDR3 protein: CASSSDRGEWGNQPQHF
J gene: TRBJ1-5
D gene: TRBD1
clone size: .
V gene: TRBV27

CDR3 DNA: TGCAGCGTTTCCCCCAAAGGGTGGGGCTCTGGGGAGCAGTACTTC
CDR3 protein: CSVSPKGWGSGEQYF
J gene: TRBJ2-7
D gene: .
clone size: once
V gene: TRBV29-1

CDR3 DNA: TGTGCCAGCAGCTTAGCGGCCGAGCAGTACTTC
CDR3 protein: CASSLAAEQYF
J gene: TRBJ2-7
D gene: .
clone size: once
V gene: TRBV7-9

CDR3 DNA: TGTGCCAGCAGGGCCAGGGTTTATGGCTACACCTTC
CDR3 protein: CASRARVYGYTF
J gene: TRBJ1-2
D gene: .
clone size: .
V gene: TRBV6-5

CDR3 DNA: TGTGCCAGCAGTTACTCGAAGGGGGTTAACTATGGCTACACCTTC
CDR3 protein: CASSYSKGVNYGYTF
J gene: TRBJ1-2
D gene: .
clone size: once
V gene: TRBV6-5

CDR3 DNA: TGCAGCGCCGACCAGGGGGGCCAGGGGGAGACCCAGTACTTC
CDR3 protein: CSADQGGQGETQYF
J gene: TRBJ2-5
D gene: .
clone size: .
V gene: TRBV29-1

CDR3 DNA: TGTGCCAGTAGTGGACTAGCGGGGGGCAGCTCCTACAATGAGCAGTTCTTC
CDR3 protein: CASSGLAGGSSYNEQFF
J gene: TRBJ2-1
D gene: TRBD2
clone size: .
V gene: TRBV19

CDR3 DNA: TGCAGTGCTAGTGACAGGGGGCTAGGGGAGGGAAAACTGTTTTTT
CDR3 protein: CSASDRGLGEGKLFF
J gene: TRBJ1-4
D gene: TRBD1
clone size: .
V gene: TRBV20-1

CDR3 DNA: TGTGCCAGCAGCAGGGTCTATTCCGGGGAGCCCCTCCACTTT
CDR3 protein: CASSRVYSGEPLHF
J gene: TRBJ1-6
D gene: .
clone size: few
V gene: TRBV7-2

CDR3 DNA: TGTGCCAGCAGCCCTAGTGGTCCGAAGACCCAGTACTTC
CDR3 protein: CASSPSGPKTQYF
J gene: TRBJ2-5
D gene: .
clone size: .
V gene: TRBV3-1/TRBV3-2

CDR3 DNA: TGTGCCTGGAGTAAGCAGGAGAACACTGAAGCTTTCTTT
CDR3 protein: CAWSKQENTEAFF
J gene: TRBJ1-1
D gene: .
clone size: .
V gene: TRBV30

CDR3 DNA: TGTGCCAGCCGACAGGGTATCGGTGAAAAACTGTTTTTT
CDR3 protein: CASRQGIGEKLFF
J gene: TRBJ1-4
D gene: TRBD1
clone size: .
V gene: TRBV18

CDR3 DNA: TGTGCTCAAGCACTGGTGGCTGAAGCTTTCTTT
CDR3 protein: CAQALVAEAFF
J gene: TRBJ1-1
D gene: .
clone size: .
V gene: TRBV30

CDR3 DNA: TGTGCCAGCAGCTTAGAACAGATCGATATCGCTGAAGCTTTCTTT
CDR3 protein: CASSLEQIDIAEAFF
J gene: TRBJ1-1
D gene: .
clone size: .
V gene: TRBV7-9

CDR3 DNA: TGTGCCAGCAGGATCCCCACAGGGGGCTACTACAATGAGCAGTTCTTC
CDR3 protein: CASRIPTGGYYNEQFF
J gene: TRBJ2-1
D gene: TRBD1
clone size: .
V gene: TRBV2

CDR3 DNA: TGTGCCAGCAGTTTGGGGCTAGCGGGAGGGCCCCCGTACGAGCAGTACTTC
CDR3 protein: CASSLGLAGGPPYEQYF
J gene: TRBJ2-7
D gene: TRBD2
clone size: .
V gene: TRBV28

CDR3 DNA: TGTGCCAGCAGCCAAGATCGAGATTACAATGAGCAGTTCTTC
CDR3 protein: CASSQDRDYNEQFF
J gene: TRBJ2-1
D gene: .
clone size: .
V gene: TRBV3-1/TRBV3-2

CDR3 DNA: TGTGCCAGTAGTATAAGAAACAGGGCGCAGCCCCAGCATTTT
CDR3 protein: CASSIRNRAQPQHF
J gene: TRBJ1-5
D gene: .
clone size: .
V gene: TRBV19

CDR3 DNA: TGTGCCAGCAGTTCCACAGCAAACTATGGCTACACCTTC
CDR3 protein: CASSSTANYGYTF
J gene: TRBJ1-2
D gene: .
clone size: .
V gene: TRBV6-5

CDR3 DNA: TGTGCCAGCAGCGACAGGTCATCCGATGAAAAACTGTTTTTT
CDR3 protein: CASSDRSSDEKLFF
J gene: TRBJ1-4
D gene: .
clone size: .
V gene: TRBV5-6

CDR3 DNA: TGTGCCAGCAGTTTAAGGTTTTCGGGGAGCAATCAGCCCCAGCATTTT
CDR3 protein: CASSLRFSGSNQPQHF
J gene: TRBJ1-5
D gene: .
clone size: .
V gene: TRBV27

CDR3 DNA: TGTGCCACCAGCACTTACACCGGGGAGCTGTTTTTT
CDR3 protein: CATSTYTGELFF
J gene: TRBJ2-2
D gene: .
clone size: .
V gene: TRBV15

CDR3 DNA: TGTGCCAGCAGCCCGACCGAACAGGAAAAACTGTTTTTT
CDR3 protein: CASSPTEQEKLFF
J gene: TRBJ1-4
D gene: .
clone size: once
V gene: TRBV9

CDR3 DNA: TGCGCCAGCAGCTTGCGGGGGGGGAATAATTCACCCCTCCACTTT
CDR3 protein: CASSLRGGNNSPLHF
J gene: TRBJ1-6
D gene: .
clone size: once
V gene: TRBV5-1

CDR3 DNA: TGCGCCAGCAGCAGACAGGGGGCCAACGGGGAGCTGTTTTTT
CDR3 protein: CASSRQGANGELFF
J gene: TRBJ2-2
D gene: TRBD1
clone size: .
V gene: TRBV5-1

CDR3 DNA: TGTGCCGCCCTGGGGCTAGCGGGGTTCACCGGGGAGCTGTTTTTT
CDR3 protein: CAALGLAGFTGELFF
J gene: TRBJ2-2
D gene: TRBD2
clone size: .
V gene: TRBV10-3

CDR3 DNA: TGTGCCAGCAGCCAAGTCCTCTATGGCTACACCTTC
CDR3 protein: CASSQVLYGYTF
J gene: TRBJ1-2
D gene: .
clone size: .
V gene: TRBV3-1/TRBV3-2

CDR3 DNA: TGTGCCAGCAGCCTCCGGACTAGATACAATGAGCAGTTCTTC
CDR3 protein: CASSLRTRYNEQFF
J gene: TRBJ2-1
D gene: TRBD2
clone size: .
V gene: TRBV11-2

CDR3 DNA: TGTGCCAGCAGATTAGGTGGGGCCAGGGGACGGCGCACTGAAGCTTTCTTT
CDR3 protein: CASRLGGARGRRTEAFF
J gene: TRBJ1-1
D gene: .
clone size: .
V gene: TRBV11-2

CDR3 DNA: TGTGCCAGCAGTAACAGGGCTTACGGCTACACCTTC
CDR3 protein: CASSNRAYGYTF
J gene: TRBJ1-2
D gene: .
clone size: .
V gene: TRBV28

CDR3 DNA: TGTGCCAGCAGTACCACAGGGGAGGAATGGAGGACCCAGCATTTT
CDR3 protein: CASSTTGEEWRTQHF
J gene: TRBJ1-5
D gene: TRBD1
clone size: few
V gene: TRBV28

CDR3 DNA: TGTGCCAGCAGCCGGAAAACGACAGGGCGTACTGAAGCTTTCTTT
CDR3 protein: CASSRKTTGRTEAFF
J gene: TRBJ1-1
D gene: TRBD1
clone size: .
V gene: TRBV5-6

CDR3 DNA: TGCAGCGTTGTTCGTGGCGGGGGGGGATACGAGCAGTACTTC
CDR3 protein: CSVVRGGGGYEQYF
J gene: TRBJ2-7
D gene: TRBD2
clone size: .
V gene: TRBV29-1

CDR3 DNA: TGCGCCAGCAGCTTTGGGACAGGGGAGGAAAAACTGTTTTTT
CDR3 protein: CASSFGTGEEKLFF
J gene: TRBJ1-4
D gene: TRBD1
clone size: .
V gene: TRBV5-1

CDR3 DNA: TGTGCCATCAGTGAAGACTTCGCGGGGGGGGCAGATACGCAGTATTTT
CDR3 protein: CAISEDFAGGADTQYF
J gene: TRBJ2-3
D gene: TRBD2
clone size: .
V gene: TRBV10-3

CDR3 DNA: TGCGCCAGCACCATGGGACAGGGGTCCGGGGAGCTGTTTTTT
CDR3 protein: CASTMGQGSGELFF
J gene: TRBJ2-2
D gene: TRBD1
clone size: .
V gene: TRBV5-1

CDR3 DNA: TGCAGTGCTAGCCTATACGAGCAGTACTTC
CDR3 protein: CSASLYEQYF
J gene: TRBJ2-7
D gene: .
clone size: .
V gene: TRBV20-1

CDR3 DNA: TGCGCCAGCAGCCGGGACAGGGGTAGCACCGGGGAGCTGTTTTTT
CDR3 protein: CASSRDRGSTGELFF
J gene: TRBJ2-2
D gene: TRBD1
clone size: .
V gene: TRBV5-1

CDR3 DNA: TGTGCCAGCAGCGTAGCGGGACAGGGGGCCGTGGAAAAACTGTTTTTT
CDR3 protein: CASSVAGQGAVEKLFF
J gene: TRBJ1-4
D gene: TRBD1
clone size: .
V gene: TRBV9

CDR3 DNA: TGTGCCAGCACCCGACTAGCGAGGGGGCTCGAGCAGTACTTC
CDR3 protein: CASTRLARGLEQYF
J gene: TRBJ2-7
D gene: .
clone size: .
V gene: TRBV2

CDR3 DNA: TGTGCCAGCAGCTTGCCCTCGGGAGGACGGCTCTATGGCTACACCTTC
CDR3 protein: CASSLPSGGRLYGYTF
J gene: TRBJ1-2
D gene: .
clone size: .
V gene: TRBV5-4

CDR3 DNA: TGTGCCAGCAGCCTAGCGGGGGGGCCTAATGAGCAGTTCTTC
CDR3 protein: CASSLAGGPNEQFF
J gene: TRBJ2-1
D gene: TRBD2
clone size: .
V gene: TRBV9

CDR3 DNA: TGTGCCAGCAGCTTGGGGACAGATGGCTACACCTTC
CDR3 protein: CASSLGTDGYTF
J gene: TRBJ1-2
D gene: TRBD1
clone size: once
V gene: TRBV7-3